This T cell receptor beta chain comes out of a study of blood T cell repertoires in COVID-19. In the study overall: Italy, Spain and the United States were the sources of the convalescent and acute COVID-19 samples.

Study processing details: Reference gene primers were amplified, and this amplification served to estimate nucleated cell counts. Clones were sequenced by immunoSEQ multiplex PCR, and TCRdb holds only the in-frame ones, with some missing. V, J and clone size are those of that table, while D and trimming were read from the DNA. Counted here are 250,000 or so clones, about 85% occurring once; the ten biggest clones make up roughly a tenth. Participants came from fewer than 25 US areas, aged about 18 to 100 years. Clinical histories supplied by participants themselves formed the basis of cohort assignment. V dropped 1 base and J dropped 0; count of bases not matched to a gene: 7. Germline lookup yields CDR1 MDHEN and CDR2 SYDVKM. The CDR3 contains 18 residues.

The chain has TRBV28 and TRBJ2-1; 9 nucleotides align to TRBD2. This receptor was obtained from a young man who had recovered from COVID-19. Source material: PBMCs or T cells enriched from blood (not recorded which). Written as DNA, the CDR3 is TGTGCCAGCAGTTTATATCCTAGCGGGATGGGCTCCTACAATGAGCAGTTCTTC. This encodes CASSLYPSGMGSYNEQFF. The full variable domain, completed using reference TRBV28 and TRBJ2-1, is DVKVTQSSRYLVKRTGEKVFLECVQDMDHENMFWYRQDPGLGLRLIYFSYDVKMKEKGDIPEGYSVSREKKERFSLILESASTNQTSMYLCASSLYPSGMGSYNEQFFGPGTRLTVL.